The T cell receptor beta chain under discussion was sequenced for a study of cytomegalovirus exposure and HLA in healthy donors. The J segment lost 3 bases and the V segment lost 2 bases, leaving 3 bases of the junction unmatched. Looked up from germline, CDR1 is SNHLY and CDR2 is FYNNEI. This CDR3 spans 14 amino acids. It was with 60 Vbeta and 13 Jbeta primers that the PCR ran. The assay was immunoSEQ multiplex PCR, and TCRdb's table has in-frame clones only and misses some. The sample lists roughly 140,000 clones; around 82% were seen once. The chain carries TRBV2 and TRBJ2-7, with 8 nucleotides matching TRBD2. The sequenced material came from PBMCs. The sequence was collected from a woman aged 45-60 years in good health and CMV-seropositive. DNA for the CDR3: TGTGCCAGCAGTGAAAACGCGGGGGGCTACGAGCAGTACTTC. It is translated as CASSENAGGYEQYF.